This TCR beta chain is drawn from a study of blood T cell repertoires in COVID-19. Study-level background: Material from acute and convalescent COVID-19 was sourced from the United States, Italy and Spain. PBMCs, B-cell-depleted T cells, or T cells provided the cDNA or gDNA that made up the material.

V lost 4 bases and J 8 bases, leaving 18 bases between the germline ends. This CDR3 comprises 15 residues. The germline V gene has CDR1 SGDLS and CDR2 YYNGEE. Clones were sequenced by immunoSEQ multiplex PCR, and TCRdb holds only the in-frame ones, with some missing. The data contain roughly 230,000 clones, around 82% of them singletons. This sequence was found in a man aged 50 or older with active or convalescent COVID-19. Sequenced material: peripheral blood. This sequence joins TRBV9 and TRBJ1-4, with a tentative D call TRBD1 (5 bases). The CDR3 DNA reads as TGTGCCAGCAGCTCCCACGGGGCGGGGAAGGAAAAACTGTTTTTT. Protein: CASSSHGAGKEKLFF.